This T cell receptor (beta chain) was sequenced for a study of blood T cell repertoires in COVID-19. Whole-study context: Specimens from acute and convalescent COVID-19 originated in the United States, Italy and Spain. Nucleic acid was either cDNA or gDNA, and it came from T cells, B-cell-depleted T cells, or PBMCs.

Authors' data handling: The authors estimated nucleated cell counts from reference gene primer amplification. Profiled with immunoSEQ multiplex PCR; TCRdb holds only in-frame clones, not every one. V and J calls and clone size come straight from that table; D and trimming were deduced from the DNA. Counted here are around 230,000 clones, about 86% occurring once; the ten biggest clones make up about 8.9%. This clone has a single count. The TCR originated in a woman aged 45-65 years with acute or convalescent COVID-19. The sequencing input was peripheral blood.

This CDR3 is CASSEDGQFSGTYEQYF. CDR3 nucleotide sequence: TGCGCCAGCAGTGAGGACGGACAGTTCTCAGGGACCTACGAGCAGTACTTC. The chain is built from TRBV10-1 and TRBJ2-7; possibly TRBD1 for D (6 bases). CDR1 and CDR2 (germline): WNHNN, SYGVQD (reference sequence). V gave up 2 bases and J gave up 2 bases, with 19 bases separating them. The CDR3 contains 17 residues.